Following are 2 T cell receptor beta chains from one sample sequenced in a study of T cells in Graves' hyperthyroidism and ophthalmopathy. Authors of the study amplified TCR beta CDR3 regions from RNA transcripts. The HTBI set primed first-round TCR CDR3 RT-PCR. TCRdb analysed the multiplex PCR reads with MiXCR anew, one entry per CDR3 protein. The profile covers 600,000 or so distinct CDR3 sequences, with 12% to 15% appearing a single time and 7% to 9% taken by the ten largest. Sequences were obtained from blood. These receptors were obtained from a woman between 18 and 30 years old with Graves' ophthalmopathy.

This clonotype has only a few counts. The gene calls are TRBV7-9 and TRBJ2-1; TRBD1 matches 11 bases. This CDR3 is 15 amino acids long. The ends lost 2 bases at V and 9 bases at J; junction bases unmatched: 6. The germline CDR1 and CDR2 sequences are SEHNR and FQNEAQ (reference sequence). In DNA form, the CDR3 reads TGTGCCAGCAGCTTATGGGGACAGGGGGTATCTGAGCAGTTCTTC. Its protein is CASSLWGQGVSEQFF.

This clonotype was observed many times. This sequence joins TRBV20-1 and TRBJ2-2, with 7 bases identical to TRBD1. The CDR3 sequence is 16 residues long. CDR1 and CDR2 from the germline V gene are DFQATT and SNEGSKA (reference sequence). V shed 2 bases, J shed 3 bases, and the junction held 9 bases outside the gene matches. The DNA for the CDR3 is TGCAGTGCTAGACGGCAGACAGGGACCGACACCGGGGAGCTGTTTTTT. This codes for CSARRQTGTDTGELFF.